These 6 T cell receptor beta chains came from one sample sequenced in a study of early T cells in non-severe SARS-CoV-2 infection. TCRdb recomputed calls from the 5' RACE reads with MiXCR, one row per CDR3 protein. The table lists over 50,000 distinct CDR3 sequences, roughly 8.2% of them singletons. The input for sequencing was whole blood, taken at baseline. The receptors stem from an adult who was a healthcare worker with PCR-confirmed SARS-CoV-2 infection or an uninfected control (not recorded which).

This clonotype occurred a few times. CDR3 DNA sequence: TGCAGTGCTCCAAAGAACTACGAGCAGTACTTC. It yields the protein CSAPKNYEQYF. The V call is TRBV20-1, the J call TRBJ2-7; D unresolved. CDR3 length: 11 amino acids. Per germline, CDR1 DFQATT and CDR2 SNEGSKA (reference sequence). V was shortened by 5 bases and J by 3 bases, with 8 bases between the two germline ends.

This clonotype was observed many times. V is TRBV6-1 and J is TRBJ2-1, with 7 nucleotides matching TRBD1. The germline V gene has CDR1 MNHNS and CDR2 SASEGT. CDR3 size: 14 residues. The V and J ends lost 7 bases and 3 bases, in that order; junction bases with no gene match: 6. The CDR3 is CASNQDRNYNEQFF. The DNA of the CDR3 is TGTGCCAGCAATCAGGACAGGAACTACAATGAGCAGTTCTTC.

The chain links TRBV5-1 to TRBJ2-3, with 7 bases that match TRBD2. The CDR3 has 15 residues. From germline, CDR1 is SGHRS and CDR2 YFSETQ. After removal of 0 bases from V and 3 bases from J, the junction contained 4 bases not matched to a gene. The CDR3 reads CASSLVAGETDTQYF. The DNA for the CDR3 is TGCGCCAGCAGCTTGGTTGCGGGAGAAACAGATACGCAGTATTTT.

This clonotype was found many times. The chain employs TRBV14 and TRBJ1-3, with D tentatively TRBD1 (5 bases). Trimming removed 4 bases from V and 1 base from J, with 14 bases in between. The germline V gene encodes CDR1 SGHDN and CDR2 FVKESK. The CDR3 sequence is 16 residues long. The CDR3 loop reads CASSPLGPLSGNTIYF. CDR3 nucleotides: TGTGCCAGCAGCCCGCTGGGACCGCTGTCTGGAAACACCATATATTTT.

This clonotype was counted at least ten times. The chain has TRBV14 and TRBJ1-2; 8 nucleotides match TRBD1. V shed 1 base, J shed 3 bases, and the junction held 7 bases outside the gene matches. The CDR3 extends over 16 amino acids. Germline loops: CDR1 SGHDN, CDR2 FVKESK. The CDR3 DNA is TGTGCCAGCAGCCAAGCCGGGACAGGAGTCGACTATGGCTACACCTTC. This codes for CASSQAGTGVDYGYTF.

This chain links TRBV3-1 with TRBJ2-1; D is unclear. The CDR3 runs to 16 residues. CDR1 and CDR2 from the germline V gene are LGHDT and YNNKEL (reference sequence). Trimming shortened V by 1 base and J by 4 bases, and 14 bases separated the two germline ends. CDR3 sequence: CASSQVSGNSYNEQFF. The DNA for the CDR3 is TGTGCCAGCAGCCAAGTTTCGGGTAACAGTTACAATGAGCAGTTCTTC.